This T cell receptor beta chain was observed in a study of OX40 agonist ivuxolimab in advanced cancers. Study summary: One patient with hepatocellular carcinoma and two with cutaneous melanoma, three in all, had partial responses.

Study-wide results and limits: Both blood CD4+ and CD8+ T cells showed clonal growth by week 6 at 0.1 to 3.0 mg/kg.

The sample holds one count of this clone. The antigen is unknown. Sequenced by immunoSEQ multiplex PCR; TCRdb stores in-frame clones only, minus some. Here the sample spans tens of thousands of clones, about 86% being singletons. V was clipped by 5 bases and J by 1 base, with 8 bases between them. The CDR3 contains 14 residues. In germline, CDR1 is MRHNA, CDR2 SNTAGT. This chain joins TRBV6-4 and TRBJ2-2; tentative D call: TRBD2 (6 bases). The source of this sequence is an adult with an advanced solid tumor such as melanoma, head and neck, liver or kidney cancer. The specimen comprised CD4+ or CD8+ T cells sorted from blood, sampled in a trial of the OX40 agonist ivuxolimab. The CDR3 loop is CASSLTRNTGELFF. The DNA of the CDR3 is TGTGCCAGCAGTCTGACTAGGAACACCGGGGAGCTGTTTTTT.